This TCR beta chain is drawn from a study of shared clonotypes between healthy human individuals. Study overall: Three CD4 naive, three CD4 memory, two CD8 naive and one CD8 memory plate were used per donor.

Trimming took 7 bases from V and 7 from J, leaving 17 bases between them. The CDR3 is 15 residues long. Germline V CDR1 and CDR2: MNHNS, SASEGT. Data came from immunoSEQ multiplex PCR; TCRdb stores just in-frame clones and leaves some out. This table has 2 million or so clones, around 96% appearing once. Naive-designated CD8 cells lacked CD45RO, were positively enriched for CCR7, and omitted terminally differentiated effector memory CD45RA+ cells. As to this clone: Its antigen is still unknown.

Findings and caveats of the study: On the whole, naive subsets had larger estimated richness than memory subsets had.

Sequenced material: naive CD8+ T cells sorted from blood. The TCR comes from a man aged 18 to 30 in good health. V gene TRBV6-1 combines with J gene TRBJ1-6; maybe TRBD1 (6 bases). This CDR3 is CASTVRGAYNSPLHF. CDR3 nucleotide sequence: TGTGCCAGCACTGTTCGGGGGGCATACAATTCACCCCTCCACTTT.